A selection of T cell receptor beta chains follows, all from one sample in a study of shared clonotypes between healthy human individuals. Here immunoSEQ multiplex PCR was the method, and the copy in TCRdb shows in-frame clones only, minus some. Counted here are under 1,900,000 clones, around 98.5% occurring once; the ten biggest clones make up 0.36%. Sequencing was carried out using naive CD4+ T cells sorted from blood. These TCRs come from a man younger than 40 in good health. Both conserved end residues are part of each CDR3. Fields, in order: D gene, clone size, V gene, J gene, CDR3 protein, CDR3 DNA. The D gene is left open where the match is weak. Only some rows state a clone size, as once, few, many or a class for expanded clones.

d_gene: -
abundance: -
v_gene: TRBV29-1
j_gene: TRBJ2-5
CDR3aa: CSVVPGRETQYF
CDR3nt: TGCAGCGTTGTCCCAGGGAGGGAGACCCAGTACTTC

d_gene: -
abundance: -
v_gene: TRBV2
j_gene: TRBJ2-3
CDR3aa: CASSGAVGDTQYF
CDR3nt: TGTGCCAGCAGTGGTGCGGTAGGAGATACGCAGTATTTT

d_gene: -
abundance: -
v_gene: TRBV7-8
j_gene: TRBJ2-3
CDR3aa: CASRKSTGRLAESTDTQYF
CDR3nt: TGTGCCAGCAGAAAGTCCACAGGGCGGCTAGCGGAGAGCACAGATACGCAGTATTTT

d_gene: -
abundance: -
v_gene: TRBV6-4
j_gene: TRBJ2-3
CDR3aa: CASSPESTDTQYF
CDR3nt: TGTGCCAGCAGCCCAGAGAGCACAGATACGCAGTATTTT

d_gene: -
abundance: -
v_gene: TRBV20-1
j_gene: TRBJ1-1
CDR3aa: CRGNTEAFF
CDR3nt: TGCAGGGGGAACACTGAAGCTTTCTTT

d_gene: -
abundance: -
v_gene: TRBV7-2
j_gene: TRBJ2-1
CDR3aa: CASSYTPRRGSSYNEQFF
CDR3nt: TGTGCCAGCAGCTATACACCTCGGAGGGGGAGCTCCTACAATGAGCAGTTCTTC

d_gene: -
abundance: once
v_gene: TRBV28
j_gene: TRBJ2-7
CDR3aa: CASSPVLTGLTYEQYF
CDR3nt: TGTGCCAGCAGTCCCGTGCTGACAGGACTCACCTACGAGCAGTACTTC

d_gene: -
abundance: -
v_gene: TRBV10-3
j_gene: TRBJ2-3
CDR3aa: CAISVGSTDTQYF
CDR3nt: TGTGCCATCAGTGTCGGTAGCACAGATACGCAGTATTTT

d_gene: -
abundance: -
v_gene: TRBV7-6
j_gene: TRBJ2-7
CDR3aa: CASSLVRGAYEQYF
CDR3nt: TGTGCCAGCAGCTTAGTTCGGGGCGCATACGAGCAGTACTTC

d_gene: -
abundance: -
v_gene: TRBV28
j_gene: TRBJ2-7
CDR3aa: CASSLEGPEQYF
CDR3nt: TGTGCCAGCAGTTTAGAGGGTCCCGAGCAGTACTTC

d_gene: -
abundance: -
v_gene: TRBV5-6
j_gene: TRBJ2-7
CDR3aa: CASSYSRHNSYEQYF
CDR3nt: TGTGCCAGCAGCTACAGTAGGCACAACTCCTACGAGCAGTACTTC

d_gene: TRBD2
abundance: -
v_gene: TRBV28
j_gene: TRBJ2-7
CDR3aa: CASSSPTSGIPYEQYF
CDR3nt: TGTGCCAGCAGTTCGCCGACTAGCGGGATACCGTACGAGCAGTACTTC

d_gene: -
abundance: -
v_gene: TRBV7-2
j_gene: TRBJ2-7
CDR3aa: CASSPRTYYEQYF
CDR3nt: TGTGCCAGCAGCCCCCGGACTTACTACGAGCAGTACTTC

d_gene: TRBD2
abundance: -
v_gene: TRBV28
j_gene: TRBJ2-1
CDR3aa: CASSPLAGKRFGQFF
CDR3nt: TGTGCCAGCAGTCCGCTAGCGGGAAAGCGCTTTGGGCAGTTCTTC

d_gene: -
abundance: -
v_gene: TRBV6-5
j_gene: TRBJ1-1
CDR3aa: CASSYAGLRDTEAFF
CDR3nt: TGTGCCAGCAGTTACGCGGGACTTAGGGACACTGAAGCTTTCTTT

d_gene: -
abundance: -
v_gene: TRBV28
j_gene: TRBJ2-1
CDR3aa: CASSLSTPHGDEQFF
CDR3nt: TGTGCCAGCAGTTTATCCACGCCCCATGGCGATGAGCAGTTCTTC

d_gene: -
abundance: -
v_gene: TRBV29-1
j_gene: TRBJ2-7
CDR3aa: CSVAKGSGEQYF
CDR3nt: TGCAGCGTGGCGAAGGGCTCGGGCGAGCAGTACTTC

d_gene: -
abundance: once
v_gene: TRBV7-9
j_gene: TRBJ2-5
CDR3aa: CASSPKKSGETQYF
CDR3nt: TGTGCCAGCAGCCCCAAGAAATCGGGAGAGACCCAGTACTTC

d_gene: -
abundance: -
v_gene: TRBV14
j_gene: TRBJ2-6
CDR3aa: CASSQVRKVSGANVLTF
CDR3nt: TGTGCCAGCAGCCAAGTCAGGAAAGTCTCTGGGGCCAACGTCCTGACTTTC

d_gene: -
abundance: -
v_gene: TRBV18
j_gene: TRBJ1-4
CDR3aa: CASSPASTNEKLFF
CDR3nt: TGTGCCAGCTCACCCGCCTCAACTAATGAAAAACTGTTTTTT

d_gene: TRBD2
abundance: -
v_gene: TRBV5-4
j_gene: TRBJ2-1
CDR3aa: CASSPGLAGDYNEQFF
CDR3nt: TGTGCCAGCAGCCCGGGACTAGCGGGAGATTACAATGAGCAGTTCTTC

d_gene: TRBD1
abundance: once
v_gene: TRBV5-5
j_gene: TRBJ2-7
CDR3aa: CASSPTGGRTYEQYF
CDR3nt: TGTGCCAGCAGCCCTACAGGGGGTCGTACCTACGAGCAGTACTTC

d_gene: -
abundance: -
v_gene: TRBV11-3
j_gene: TRBJ2-2
CDR3aa: CASSSLEDPTGELFF
CDR3nt: TGTGCCAGCAGCTCCCTGGAGGACCCCACCGGGGAGCTGTTTTTT

d_gene: -
abundance: -
v_gene: TRBV2
j_gene: TRBJ2-5
CDR3aa: CASSELPAGQTGQETQYF
CDR3nt: TGTGCCAGCAGTGAACTGCCAGCTGGGCAAACAGGACAAGAGACCCAGTACTTC

d_gene: -
abundance: -
v_gene: TRBV7-8
j_gene: TRBJ1-1
CDR3aa: CASSGDVNTEAFF
CDR3nt: TGTGCCAGCAGCGGAGACGTTAACACTGAAGCTTTCTTT

d_gene: -
abundance: -
v_gene: TRBV29-1
j_gene: TRBJ2-1
CDR3aa: CSVEGGALDNEQFF
CDR3nt: TGCAGCGTTGAGGGGGGGGCGCTAGACAATGAGCAGTTCTTC

d_gene: TRBD2
abundance: -
v_gene: TRBV5-1
j_gene: TRBJ2-7
CDR3aa: CASSSRTSGSAATTYEQYF
CDR3nt: TGCGCCAGCAGCTCCCGGACTAGCGGGAGTGCCGCAACTACCTACGAGCAGTACTTC

d_gene: TRBD2
abundance: -
v_gene: TRBV14
j_gene: TRBJ2-7
CDR3aa: CASSPQRERSYEQYF
CDR3nt: TGTGCCAGCAGCCCCCAGCGGGAAAGGTCCTACGAGCAGTACTTC

d_gene: -
abundance: -
v_gene: TRBV6-1
j_gene: TRBJ2-1
CDR3aa: CASSGLGTSYNEQFF
CDR3nt: TGTGCCAGCAGCGGTTTAGGGACCTCCTACAATGAGCAGTTCTTC

d_gene: TRBD1
abundance: -
v_gene: TRBV11-2
j_gene: TRBJ1-4
CDR3aa: CASKTGGIEKLFF
CDR3nt: TGTGCCAGTAAAACAGGGGGCATTGAAAAACTGTTTTTT

d_gene: TRBD2
abundance: -
v_gene: TRBV5-5
j_gene: TRBJ2-3
CDR3aa: CASSSGTSGASTDTQYF
CDR3nt: TGTGCCAGCAGCTCCGGGACTAGCGGAGCTAGCACAGATACGCAGTATTTT

d_gene: -
abundance: -
v_gene: TRBV7-8
j_gene: TRBJ2-2
CDR3aa: CASTYITGELFF
CDR3nt: TGTGCCAGCACCTATATAACCGGGGAGCTGTTTTTT

d_gene: TRBD2
abundance: -
v_gene: TRBV4-2
j_gene: TRBJ2-1
CDR3aa: CASSRGTSGDTYNEQFF
CDR3nt: TGTGCCAGCAGCAGAGGGACTAGCGGGGACACCTACAATGAGCAGTTCTTC

d_gene: -
abundance: -
v_gene: TRBV28
j_gene: TRBJ2-7
CDR3aa: CASSSGPAQYF
CDR3nt: TGTGCCAGCAGTTCCGGCCCCGCGCAGTACTTC

d_gene: -
abundance: -
v_gene: TRBV28
j_gene: TRBJ1-5
CDR3aa: CATWAGAGNQPQHF
CDR3nt: TGTGCCACCTGGGCAGGCGCGGGCAATCAGCCCCAGCATTTT

d_gene: -
abundance: -
v_gene: TRBV7-9
j_gene: TRBJ2-2
CDR3aa: CASSLNWGAGELFF
CDR3nt: TGTGCCAGCAGCTTAAATTGGGGTGCCGGGGAGCTGTTTTTT

d_gene: -
abundance: -
v_gene: TRBV14
j_gene: TRBJ1-1
CDR3aa: CASSQDWYSTNTEAFF
CDR3nt: TGTGCCAGCAGCCAAGACTGGTACAGCACTAACACTGAAGCTTTCTTT

d_gene: TRBD2
abundance: -
v_gene: TRBV5-1
j_gene: TRBJ2-3
CDR3aa: CASSLYDGRGPDTQYF
CDR3nt: TGCGCCAGCAGCTTGTACGACGGGAGGGGCCCAGATACGCAGTATTTT

d_gene: -
abundance: -
v_gene: TRBV30
j_gene: TRBJ2-5
CDR3aa: CAWSPTQETQYF
CDR3nt: TGTGCCTGGAGTCCGACCCAAGAGACCCAGTACTTC

d_gene: TRBD1
abundance: once
v_gene: TRBV9
j_gene: TRBJ1-1
CDR3aa: CASSSGGRAGTEAFF
CDR3nt: TGTGCCAGCTCTTCAGGGGGCCGGGCCGGTACTGAAGCTTTCTTT

d_gene: -
abundance: few
v_gene: TRBV27
j_gene: TRBJ2-3
CDR3aa: CASSFIDTQYF
CDR3nt: TGTGCCAGCAGTTTCATAGATACGCAGTATTTT

d_gene: -
abundance: -
v_gene: TRBV11-2
j_gene: TRBJ1-5
CDR3aa: CASSLVGVDQPQHF
CDR3nt: TGTGCCAGCAGCTTAGTGGGGGTAGATCAGCCCCAGCATTTT

d_gene: -
abundance: -
v_gene: TRBV2
j_gene: TRBJ1-1
CDR3aa: CASGQSSNEAFF
CDR3nt: TGTGCCAGCGGACAGTCATCCAATGAAGCTTTCTTT

d_gene: -
abundance: -
v_gene: TRBV10-1
j_gene: TRBJ2-7
CDR3aa: CASSESGGGEQYF
CDR3nt: TGCGCCAGCAGTGAGTCAGGAGGGGGCGAGCAGTACTTC

d_gene: TRBD1
abundance: -
v_gene: TRBV7-8
j_gene: TRBJ2-1
CDR3aa: CASSLFRDRPYNEQFF
CDR3nt: TGTGCCAGCAGCTTATTCCGGGACAGGCCCTACAATGAGCAGTTCTTC

d_gene: -
abundance: -
v_gene: TRBV28
j_gene: TRBJ1-1
CDR3aa: CASSLALGGEAFF
CDR3nt: TGTGCCAGCAGTTTAGCCCTCGGGGGAGAAGCTTTCTTT

d_gene: -
abundance: -
v_gene: TRBV7-2
j_gene: TRBJ2-7
CDR3aa: CASSAFKGFLGDEQYF
CDR3nt: TGTGCCAGCAGCGCCTTTAAGGGCTTCCTGGGAGACGAGCAGTACTTC

d_gene: TRBD2
abundance: -
v_gene: TRBV11-3
j_gene: TRBJ2-7
CDR3aa: CASSLGGGERNYEQYF
CDR3nt: TGTGCCAGCAGCTTAGGTGGGGGGGAGAGGAACTACGAGCAGTACTTC

d_gene: -
abundance: -
v_gene: TRBV29-1
j_gene: TRBJ2-7
CDR3aa: CSVRVGQREQYF
CDR3nt: TGCAGCGTCCGGGTGGGGCAGCGCGAGCAGTACTTC

d_gene: -
abundance: -
v_gene: TRBV9
j_gene: TRBJ1-5
CDR3aa: CASSERGDPNQPQHF
CDR3nt: TGTGCCAGCAGCGAACGCGGCGATCCCAATCAGCCCCAGCATTTT

d_gene: -
abundance: -
v_gene: TRBV5-1
j_gene: TRBJ2-7
CDR3aa: CASNWAVGHEQYF
CDR3nt: TGCGCCAGCAACTGGGCTGTAGGACACGAGCAGTACTTC

d_gene: TRBD1
abundance: -
v_gene: TRBV29-1
j_gene: TRBJ2-7
CDR3aa: CSVPGQGRHEQYF
CDR3nt: TGCAGCGTTCCGGGACAGGGAAGGCACGAGCAGTACTTC

d_gene: -
abundance: -
v_gene: TRBV2
j_gene: TRBJ1-2
CDR3aa: CASSERGMGYTF
CDR3nt: TGTGCCAGCAGTGAAAGGGGAATGGGCTACACCTTC

d_gene: -
abundance: -
v_gene: TRBV10-3
j_gene: TRBJ1-5
CDR3aa: CAIGSGGITQPQHF
CDR3nt: TGTGCCATCGGGAGTGGGGGAATTACTCAGCCCCAGCATTTT

d_gene: -
abundance: -
v_gene: TRBV7-2
j_gene: TRBJ1-4
CDR3aa: CASSPADSVEKLFF
CDR3nt: TGTGCCAGCAGCCCCGCAGACAGCGTTGAAAAACTGTTTTTT